The 18 T cell receptor beta chains below were found in one sample sequenced in a study of sequential checkpoint blockade in melanoma. Produced via immunoSEQ multiplex PCR; TCRdb's table is partial and in-frame only. The repertoire consists of 15,000 to 20,000 clones, with around 66% occurring once and the leading ten covering about 10%. Sample treatment: randomized to nivolumab then ipilimumab (arm A) or the reverse (arm B). Sequencing used CD8+ T cells sorted from blood (inferred from file names), obtained from a patient given nivolumab and ipilimumab in sequence. All receptors derive from a human donor with melanoma.

The rearrangement uses TRBV6-4 and TRBJ2-3; tentative D call: TRBD1 (5 bases). The germline V gene encodes CDR1 MRHNA and CDR2 SNTAGT. V was cut by 3 bases and J by 0 bases, with 10 bases left in between. CDR3 length: 15 amino acids. The CDR3 sequence: CASSEGQGSTDTQYF. The CDR3 coding sequence is TGTGCCAGCAGTGAAGGGCAGGGTAGCACAGATACGCAGTATTTT.

The chain couples TRBV30 to TRBJ2-5, with D tentatively TRBD1 (6 bases). The V gene's germline CDR1 is GTSNPN and CDR2 SVGIG (reference sequence). CDR3 length equals 11 residues. Between the trimmed V and J ends, which lost 3 bases and 11 bases, there was a span of 13 bases. The CDR3 nucleotides are TGTGCCTGGAGGGGGGACAAGGAGCAGTACTTC. Protein: CAWRGDKEQYF.

This clone was counted a single time. This sequence joins TRBV7-2 and TRBJ1-3; D not resolved. The CDR3 length is 14 residues. Germline V CDR1 and CDR2: SGHTA, FQGNSA. V was clipped by 2 bases and J by 0 bases, with 5 bases between them. CDR3 residues: CASSLFISGNTIYF. CDR3 in DNA: TGTGCCAGCAGCTTATTCATCTCTGGAAACACCATATATTTT. The variable domain in full, with the rest retrieved from reference TRBV7-2 and TRBJ1-3, is GAGVSQSPSNKVTEKGKDVELRCDPISGHTALYWYRQSLGQGLEFLIYFQGNSAPDKSGLPSDRFSAERTGGSVSTLTIQRTQQEDSAVYLCASSLFISGNTIYFGEGSWLTVV.

CDR3 DNA: TGTGCCAGCAGTTTAACGACAGGAACTGCTAACTATGGCTACACCTTC. Translating gives CASSLTTGTANYGYTF. The rearrangement links TRBV28 to TRBJ1-2; D possibly corresponds to TRBD1 (6 bases). The CDR3 has 16 amino acids. Between the trimmed V and J ends, which lost 2 bases and 0 bases, there was a span of 13 bases. Looked up from germline, CDR1 is MDHEN and CDR2 is SYDVKM.

This sequence joins TRBV9 and TRBJ1-2; D ambiguous. This CDR3 region has 16 residues. From germline, CDR1 is SGDLS and CDR2 YYNGEE. Trimming left V 1 base short and J 9 bases short, with 22 bases between. As DNA, the CDR3 is TGTGCCAGCAGCGTATCTGAAGCGCCTTTCGACGGAAGCTACACCTTC. Translated: CASSVSEAPFDGSYTF.

The chain combines TRBV6-6 with TRBJ1-2, with D unresolved. V lost 0 bases to trimming and J lost 7 bases, with 15 bases between them. This CDR3 region has 15 residues. In germline, CDR1 is MNHNY, CDR2 SVGAGI (reference sequence). CDR3 residues: CASSYSTPGRGGYTF. The CDR3 DNA sequence: TGTGCCAGCAGTTACTCGACCCCCGGGCGGGGTGGCTACACCTTC.

This chain uses TRBV19 with TRBJ2-7, with TRBD2 matching 13 bases. V gave up 5 bases and J gave up 3 bases; unmatched junction bases: 4. The CDR3 covers 15 residues. CDR1 is LNHDA, CDR2 SQIVND, per germline (reference sequence). The CDR3 sequence is CASSFRLAGGYEQYF. CDR3 in DNA: TGTGCCAGTAGTTTCCGACTAGCGGGGGGCTACGAGCAGTACTTC.

Comments on this clone: One end of the junction varies from germline; a read error may be responsible. This chain connects TRBV7-7 to TRBJ2-5; a weak D match, TRBD2 (5 bases). The V gene's germline CDR1 is SSHAT and CDR2 FNYEAQ (reference sequence). The CDR3 length is 15 residues. The CDR3 protein is CASSFRKRGGETQYF. CDR3 DNA: TGTGCTAGCAGCTTCCGGAAGCGAGGAGGAGAGACCCAGTACTTC.

This chain uses TRBV7-6 with TRBJ2-2; TRBD1 might be the D (5 bases). V lost 3 bases and J 8 bases, leaving 13 bases between the germline ends. Per the germline V gene, CDR1 is SGHVS and CDR2 is FNYEAQ. This CDR3 contains 14 residues. CDR3 bases: TGTGCCAGCAGCTTCAGGGAAGAGGTGGGGGAGCTGTTTTTT. It translates to CASSFREEVGELFF.

This chain uses TRBV5-6 with TRBJ2-4, with 11 positions matching TRBD1. Germline assignment: CDR1 SGHDT and CDR2 YYEEEE. The CDR3 has 17 residues. J gave up 9 bases and V 4 bases, and 15 bases lay outside the gene matches. In DNA, the CDR3 is TGTGCCAGCAGCCCGGCCGGGACAGGGGGTGAGTTGGGCATTCAGTACTTC. The encoded protein is CASSPAGTGGELGIQYF.

In nucleotides, the CDR3 is TGCGCCAGCAGCTACAATCCCCAAGAGACCCAGTACTTC. This gives the protein CASSYNPQETQYF. The chain recombines TRBV4-1 with TRBJ2-5; the D is unclear. V was pared by 5 bases and J by 1 base, with 8 bases between. CDR1 is MGHRA, CDR2 YSYEKL, per germline. The CDR3 loop spans 13 amino acids.

V usage is TRBV6-5 and J usage is TRBJ1-2; D gene ambiguous. Looked up from germline, CDR1 is MNHEY and CDR2 is SVGAGI. The ends were cut back, 4 bases at V and 2 bases at J, with 11 bases in the middle. The length of the CDR3 is 14 residues. CDR3 protein: CASSFSQSNYGYTF. The DNA of the CDR3 is TGTGCCAGCAGTTTCTCTCAGTCCAACTATGGCTACACCTTC.

This clone was seen once. The chain carries TRBV10-3 and TRBJ2-1, with a weak D call TRBD2 (5 bases). V was clipped by 2 bases and J by 5 bases, with 7 bases between them. CDR3 length: 13 amino acids. Germline V gives CDR1 ENHRY, CDR2 SYGVKD. CDR3 sequence: CAISEDGDNEQFF. The CDR3 DNA sequence: TGTGCCATCAGTGAGGACGGGGACAATGAGCAGTTCTTC.

The table lists this clone with a few counts. The chain is built from TRBV5-1 and TRBJ2-7, with 12 bases identical to TRBD1. J gave up 9 bases and V 0 bases, and 7 bases lay outside the gene matches. CDR3 length: 15 residues. Looked up from germline, CDR1 is SGHRS and CDR2 is YFSETQ. Written as DNA, the CDR3 is TGCGCCAGCAGCTTGGTAGGGACAGGGGGCGACGGGCAGTACTTC. Translation gives CASSLVGTGGDGQYF.

The chain carries TRBV4-3 and TRBJ2-1; 7 nucleotides align to TRBD2. The germline gives CDR1 LGHNA, CDR2 YSLEER. The CDR3 totals 16 residues. The ends lost 2 bases at V and 5 bases at J; junction bases unmatched: 9. The chain's CDR3 is CASSQYPSGSDNEQFF. The CDR3 nucleotides read TGCGCCAGCAGCCAATATCCTAGCGGAAGTGACAATGAGCAGTTCTTC.

This clone was seen more than once but under ten times. The V and J genes are TRBV27 and TRBJ2-7; TRBD1 might be the D (5 bases). This CDR3 spans 13 amino acids. The V end lost 4 bases, the J end lost 3 bases, and 10 bases lay between the germline ends. The germline V gene encodes CDR1 MNHEY and CDR2 SMNVEV (reference sequence). CDR3: CASSYAGIYEQYF. Here the CDR3 DNA reads TGTGCCAGCAGTTACGCAGGGATCTACGAGCAGTACTTC.

This sequence joins TRBV7-9 and TRBJ2-1; the D gene is possibly TRBD2 (5 bases). V lost 5 bases and J lost 4, with 6 bases in between. This CDR3 has 12 amino acids. Germline V gene data show CDR1 as SEHNR and CDR2 as FQNEAQ (reference sequence). CDR3 sequence reads: CASSRGYNEQFF. The CDR3 DNA reads TGTGCCAGCAGCCGGGGATACAATGAGCAGTTCTTC.

V usage is TRBV29-1 and J usage is TRBJ2-5; D not certain. The J call may be wrong; the DNA end is better matched by TRBJ2-7. This CDR3 is 12 amino acids long. Germline CDR1 SQVTM, CDR2 ANQGSEA. The CDR3 spells CSVDFGSYEQYF. CDR3 nucleotide sequence: TGCAGCGTTGATTTCGGGTCCTACGAGCAGTACTTC.